Reported below is one TCR beta chain. Its antigen is not known. V was trimmed by 2 bases and J by 8 bases, leaving 16 bases between them. The CDR3 consists of 15 residues. The V gene's germline CDR1 is SGDLS and CDR2 YYNGEE. These data belong to a study of shared clonotypes between healthy human individuals. The method was immunoSEQ multiplex PCR; TCRdb's version includes in-frame clones alone and lacks a portion of them. Counted here are some 2,500,000 clones, 90% to 95% occurring once; the ten biggest clones make up about 0.39%. Study-wide results and caveats: It was expected that sequencing depth would affect clonotype sharing among donors.

Researchers partitioned CD4+ cells into CD45RA+ naive and CD45RA-negative memory subsets. The genes are TRBV9 and TRBJ2-2, with D hard to call. This clonotype originated in a man aged 18 to 35 in good health. Some clones in this sample may be carry-over from other donors' samples. Source material: naive CD4+ T cells from PBMCs. As for subset: CD45RA+ positively selected. The CDR3: CASSVERTPPGELFF. CDR3 sequence (DNA): TGTGCCAGCAGCGTGGAACGGACGCCGCCTGGGGAGCTGTTTTTT.